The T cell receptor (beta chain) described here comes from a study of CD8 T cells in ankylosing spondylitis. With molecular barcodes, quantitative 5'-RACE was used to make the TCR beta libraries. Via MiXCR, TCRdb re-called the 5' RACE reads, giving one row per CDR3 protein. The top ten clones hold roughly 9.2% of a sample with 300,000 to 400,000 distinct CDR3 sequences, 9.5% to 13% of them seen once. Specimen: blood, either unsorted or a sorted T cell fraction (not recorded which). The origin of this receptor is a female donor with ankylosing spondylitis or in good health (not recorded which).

CDR3 nucleotides: TGCAGTGCTAGAGTGGTGACAGGAAGGATGGGCTACACCTTC. This codes for CSARVVTGRMGYTF. The chain couples TRBV20-1 to TRBJ1-2; maybe TRBD1 (6 bases). The CDR3 is made up of 14 amino acids. Trimming stripped 1 base from V and 8 bases from J, with 17 bases between. Germline V gives CDR1 DFQATT, CDR2 SNEGSKA (reference sequence).